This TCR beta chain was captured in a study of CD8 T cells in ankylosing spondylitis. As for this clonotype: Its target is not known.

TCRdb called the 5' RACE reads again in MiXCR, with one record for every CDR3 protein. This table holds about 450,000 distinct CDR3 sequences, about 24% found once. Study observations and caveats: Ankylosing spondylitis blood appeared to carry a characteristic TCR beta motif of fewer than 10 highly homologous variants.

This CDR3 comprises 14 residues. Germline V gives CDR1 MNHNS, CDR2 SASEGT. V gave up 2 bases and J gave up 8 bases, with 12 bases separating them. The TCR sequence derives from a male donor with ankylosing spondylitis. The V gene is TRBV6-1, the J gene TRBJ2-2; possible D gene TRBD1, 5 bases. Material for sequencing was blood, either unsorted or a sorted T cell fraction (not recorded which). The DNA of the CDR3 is TGTGCCAGCAGTGAAACGACAGCCTCTGGGGAGCTGTTTTTT. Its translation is CASSETTASGELFF.